This T cell receptor (beta chain) was recorded in a study of graft-versus-host responses after intestinal transplantation. The overall study: Recipients had transplants, and these were multivisceral, liver-intestinal, or isolated intestinal. All recipients got anti-thymocyte globulin induction, then tacrolimus and steroids for approximately 3 years. Study-level results: Recipient marrow contained GvH clones, some of which appeared first in ileum or blood. Some patients had graft-donor T cell macrochimerism, and their allografts showed high graft-versus-host to host-versus-graft clonal ratios.

Method: immunoSEQ multiplex PCR; TCRdb's copy keeps in-frame clones and lacks some. Of approximately 16,000 clones in the sample, over 70% were seen once. Trimming left V 3 bases short and J 0 bases short, with 12 bases between. The CDR3 has 15 residues. From germline, CDR1 is MGHRA and CDR2 YSYEKL. In the case of this clone: Its cognate antigen is unknown.

This chain joins TRBV4-1 and TRBJ2-7, with D uncertain. This clonotype was sampled from a human patient who received an intestinal transplant, so some T cells may come from the graft donor. The source was PBMCs, collected approximately 110 days after intestinal transplant. The CDR3 nucleotides read TGCGCCAGCAGCCAGGCTCCCGGTAGCTCCTACGAGCAGTACTTC. It codes for CASSQAPGSSYEQYF.